The rows below give T cell receptor beta chains drawn from one sample of a study of CD8 T cells in ankylosing spondylitis. TCRdb passed the 5' RACE reads through MiXCR, listing each CDR3 protein once. The profile shows fewer than 250,000 distinct CDR3 sequences, around 24% of them singletons. Sequenced input: blood, either unsorted or a sorted T cell fraction (not recorded which). The receptors come from a male donor with ankylosing spondylitis or in good health (not recorded which). Both conserved end residues are part of each CDR3. A D gene is named only where the DNA matches it firmly. For some rows the clone size is stated as once, few or many, or as a class when expanded; others skip it.

abundance: -
len: 16
j_gene: TRBJ2-1
d_gene: -
v_gene: TRBV7-6
CDR3nt: TGTGCCAGCAGCAAACATTCAGGACGGATATACAATGAGCAGTTCTTC
CDR3aa: CASSKHSGRIYNEQFF

abundance: many
len: 16
j_gene: TRBJ2-3
d_gene: -
v_gene: TRBV24-1
CDR3nt: TGTGCCACCAGTGACCCAGGCGAGGGGAGCACAGATACGCAGTATTTT
CDR3aa: CATSDPGEGSTDTQYF

abundance: -
len: 15
j_gene: TRBJ2-1
d_gene: -
v_gene: TRBV11-2
CDR3nt: TGTGCCAGCAGCTCACACTGGATTCGGGGCGATGAGCAGTTCTTC
CDR3aa: CASSSHWIRGDEQFF

abundance: -
len: 15
j_gene: TRBJ2-2
d_gene: -
v_gene: TRBV28
CDR3nt: TGTGCCAGCAGTTTATCCGGGGGCGAGGTCGGGGAGCTGTTTTTT
CDR3aa: CASSLSGGEVGELFF

abundance: -
len: 17
j_gene: TRBJ2-4
d_gene: -
v_gene: TRBV18
CDR3nt: TGTGCCAGCTCACCAGAGGGACCTAATACAGCCAAAAACATTCAGTACTTC
CDR3aa: CASSPEGPNTAKNIQYF

abundance: -
len: 14
j_gene: TRBJ1-1
d_gene: -
v_gene: TRBV11-3
CDR3nt: TGTGCCAGCAGCACGTACAGGGAGAACACTGAAGCTTTCTTT
CDR3aa: CASSTYRENTEAFF

abundance: few
len: 17
j_gene: TRBJ1-1
d_gene: -
v_gene: TRBV6-5
CDR3nt: TGTGCCAGCAGTTACTCGGCCAGGACAGCAGGGAACACTGAAGCTTTCTTT
CDR3aa: CASSYSARTAGNTEAFF

abundance: many
len: 19
j_gene: TRBJ2-6
d_gene: -
v_gene: TRBV4-3
CDR3nt: TGCGCCAGCAGCCAAGACCCACCTGGATCAAGCTCTGGGGCCAACGTCCTGACTTTC
CDR3aa: CASSQDPPGSSSGANVLTF

abundance: many
len: 14
j_gene: TRBJ2-5
d_gene: TRBD1
v_gene: TRBV18
CDR3nt: TGTGCCAGCTCACCAGCAACAGGGGCAGAGACCCAGTACTTC
CDR3aa: CASSPATGAETQYF

abundance: -
len: 15
j_gene: TRBJ2-5
d_gene: TRBD2
v_gene: TRBV29-1
CDR3nt: TGCAGCGCCCCTGGACTAGCGGGACTCGGAGAGACCCAGTACTTC
CDR3aa: CSAPGLAGLGETQYF

abundance: -
len: 14
j_gene: TRBJ2-1
d_gene: -
v_gene: TRBV2
CDR3nt: TGTGCCAGCAGTGGCGGACTACCATACAATGAGCAGTTCTTC
CDR3aa: CASSGGLPYNEQFF

abundance: -
len: 13
j_gene: TRBJ2-5
d_gene: -
v_gene: TRBV20-1
CDR3nt: TGCAGTGCTAGATCTACCAGTAAAGAGACCCAGTACTTC
CDR3aa: CSARSTSKETQYF

abundance: many
len: 12
j_gene: TRBJ1-1
d_gene: -
v_gene: TRBV28
CDR3nt: TGTGCCAGCAGGTCCCAGAACACTGAAGCTTTCTTT
CDR3aa: CASRSQNTEAFF

abundance: -
len: 13
j_gene: TRBJ2-7
d_gene: TRBD1
v_gene: TRBV7-2
CDR3nt: TGTGCCAGCAGCTGGGACAGGGAGGACGAGCAGTACTTC
CDR3aa: CASSWDREDEQYF

abundance: many
len: 14
j_gene: TRBJ1-6
d_gene: -
v_gene: TRBV12-3/TRBV12-4
CDR3nt: TGTGCCAGCAGGCTAACAGATTTGGATTCACCCCTCCACTTT
CDR3aa: CASRLTDLDSPLHF

abundance: many
len: 16
j_gene: TRBJ2-1
d_gene: TRBD1
v_gene: TRBV5-1
CDR3nt: TGCGCCAGCAGCTTGACCGGGACAGCGCTGTACAATGAGCAGTTCTTC
CDR3aa: CASSLTGTALYNEQFF

abundance: many
len: 16
j_gene: TRBJ2-7
d_gene: TRBD2
v_gene: TRBV2
CDR3nt: TGTGCCAGCAGTTACCACAGGACTAGCGGGAGATACGAGCAGTACTTC
CDR3aa: CASSYHRTSGRYEQYF

abundance: -
len: 15
j_gene: TRBJ2-7
d_gene: TRBD2
v_gene: TRBV12-3/TRBV12-4
CDR3nt: TGTGCCAGCAGTTTTCGACTAGCGGGAACCTACGAGCAGTACTTC
CDR3aa: CASSFRLAGTYEQYF

abundance: -
len: 12
j_gene: TRBJ2-2
d_gene: -
v_gene: TRBV20-1
CDR3nt: TGCAGTGCCATCCACAGGGCCGGGGAGCTGTTTTTT
CDR3aa: CSAIHRAGELFF

abundance: many
len: 13
j_gene: TRBJ1-1
d_gene: TRBD1
v_gene: TRBV10-3
CDR3nt: TGTGCCGTGACAGGGGGCATGAACACTGAAGCTTTCTTT
CDR3aa: CAVTGGMNTEAFF

abundance: -
len: 17
j_gene: TRBJ1-2
d_gene: TRBD1
v_gene: TRBV6-1
CDR3nt: TGTGCCAGCAGAAGAGGGGGACAGGGACGTGCGGACTATGGCTACGCCTTC
CDR3aa: CASRRGGQGRADYGYAF

abundance: few
len: 15
j_gene: TRBJ2-5
d_gene: TRBD1
v_gene: TRBV4-1
CDR3nt: TGCGCCAGCAGCCAAGTCGGCAGGGGGCCAGAGACCCAGTACTTC
CDR3aa: CASSQVGRGPETQYF

abundance: -
len: 14
j_gene: TRBJ2-7
d_gene: -
v_gene: TRBV15
CDR3nt: TGTGCCACCAGCAGAGGGGACGAACGGGGCGAGCAGTACTTC
CDR3aa: CATSRGDERGEQYF

abundance: many
len: 12
j_gene: TRBJ1-2
d_gene: -
v_gene: TRBV6-5
CDR3nt: TGTGCCAGCAGTTATTCCAACTATGGCTACACCTTC
CDR3aa: CASSYSNYGYTF

abundance: many
len: 14
j_gene: TRBJ2-1
d_gene: TRBD2
v_gene: TRBV25-1
CDR3nt: TGTGCCAGCATTGGCGGGAGCTCCTACAATGAGCAGTTCTTC
CDR3aa: CASIGGSSYNEQFF

abundance: -
len: 15
j_gene: TRBJ2-1
d_gene: TRBD2
v_gene: TRBV20-1
CDR3nt: TGCAGTGCTAGTTATCTAGCGGGAGGGAACAATGAGCAGTTCTTC
CDR3aa: CSASYLAGGNNEQFF

abundance: few
len: 16
j_gene: TRBJ1-6
d_gene: TRBD1
v_gene: TRBV20-1
CDR3nt: TGCAGTGCTAGAGCTGGGGACAGATCCTATAATTCACCCCTCCACTTT
CDR3aa: CSARAGDRSYNSPLHF

abundance: few
len: 14
j_gene: TRBJ2-7
d_gene: TRBD2
v_gene: TRBV6-1
CDR3nt: TGTGCCAGCAGTACCCTAGCGGGAGAGGGCGAGCAGTACTTC
CDR3aa: CASSTLAGEGEQYF

abundance: many
len: 14
j_gene: TRBJ2-1
d_gene: TRBD2
v_gene: TRBV11-2
CDR3nt: TGTGCCAGCAGCACAGCGGGAGGGCCTTATGAGCAGTTCTTC
CDR3aa: CASSTAGGPYEQFF

abundance: many
len: 14
j_gene: TRBJ2-7
d_gene: TRBD2
v_gene: TRBV25-1
CDR3nt: TGTGCCAGCACTAATAGCGGGGGACTCTACGAGCAGTACTTC
CDR3aa: CASTNSGGLYEQYF

abundance: few
len: 15
j_gene: TRBJ2-7
d_gene: TRBD1
v_gene: TRBV4-3
CDR3nt: TGCGCCAGCAGCCAACGGACAGGGGGACCCTACGAGCAGTACTTC
CDR3aa: CASSQRTGGPYEQYF

abundance: -
len: 16
j_gene: TRBJ2-3
d_gene: -
v_gene: TRBV29-1
CDR3nt: TGCAGCGTTGAAGATGCGGTGGGTAGCTGGACAGATACGCAGTATTTT
CDR3aa: CSVEDAVGSWTDTQYF

abundance: -
len: 15
j_gene: TRBJ2-7
d_gene: -
v_gene: TRBV9
CDR3nt: TGTGCCAGCAGCCCCCAGGGGAGTAGCGGTTACGAGCAGTACTTC
CDR3aa: CASSPQGSSGYEQYF

abundance: many
len: 16
j_gene: TRBJ1-1
d_gene: -
v_gene: TRBV5-1
CDR3nt: TGCGCCAGCAGCTTGAGACCCGGGGGGTCGAACACTGAAGCTTTCTTT
CDR3aa: CASSLRPGGSNTEAFF

abundance: many
len: 14
j_gene: TRBJ2-3
d_gene: -
v_gene: TRBV20-1
CDR3nt: TGCAGTGCTAGGCGGGGCGAAGGCACAGATACGCAGTATTTT
CDR3aa: CSARRGEGTDTQYF

abundance: many
len: 14
j_gene: TRBJ1-2
d_gene: -
v_gene: TRBV7-9
CDR3nt: TGTGCCAGCAGCTCGATGGACGGGCTTGGAGGCTACACCTTC
CDR3aa: CASSSMDGLGGYTF

abundance: many
len: 17
j_gene: TRBJ2-5
d_gene: TRBD1
v_gene: TRBV5-1
CDR3nt: TGCGCCAGCAGCTTGGCGGGACAGGGAGCCTTCAGGGAGACCCAGTACTTC
CDR3aa: CASSLAGQGAFRETQYF

abundance: few
len: 15
j_gene: TRBJ2-7
d_gene: -
v_gene: TRBV6-5
CDR3nt: TGTGCCAGCAGTTACTCGACTCAGGGTAACTACGAGCAGTACTTC
CDR3aa: CASSYSTQGNYEQYF

abundance: -
len: 16
j_gene: TRBJ2-3
d_gene: -
v_gene: TRBV5-1
CDR3nt: TGCGCCAGCAGCCCCTCGAAGCGTTCTAGCACAGATACGCAGTATTTT
CDR3aa: CASSPSKRSSTDTQYF

abundance: many
len: 16
j_gene: TRBJ2-1
d_gene: -
v_gene: TRBV10-3
CDR3nt: TGTGCCATCAAAGATAATATGGGGAAAGGCTACAATGAGCAGTTCTTC
CDR3aa: CAIKDNMGKGYNEQFF

abundance: many
len: 14
j_gene: TRBJ2-5
d_gene: TRBD1
v_gene: TRBV15
CDR3nt: TGTGCCACCAGCAGGGGGACAGGCCAAGAGACCCAGTACTTC
CDR3aa: CATSRGTGQETQYF

abundance: -
len: 13
j_gene: TRBJ2-1
d_gene: -
v_gene: TRBV7-9
CDR3nt: TGTGCCAGCAGCGCGACAGTACACAATGAGCAGTTCTTC
CDR3aa: CASSATVHNEQFF

abundance: many
len: 15
j_gene: TRBJ2-3
d_gene: -
v_gene: TRBV5-6
CDR3nt: TGTGCCAGCAGCTTGGCGGGAGTGTATGCAGATACGCAGTATTTT
CDR3aa: CASSLAGVYADTQYF

abundance: few
len: 13
j_gene: TRBJ1-5
d_gene: -
v_gene: TRBV6-1
CDR3nt: TGTGCCAGCAGTGACGGAGGTAATCAGCCCCAGCATTTT
CDR3aa: CASSDGGNQPQHF

abundance: -
len: 14
j_gene: TRBJ2-5
d_gene: TRBD2
v_gene: TRBV5-4
CDR3nt: TGTGCCAGCAGCTTAAAGCGGGAGGGAGAGACCCAGTACTTC
CDR3aa: CASSLKREGETQYF